The rows below give T cell receptor beta chains drawn from one sample of a study of cytomegalovirus exposure and HLA in healthy donors. Profiling relied on immunoSEQ multiplex PCR, and the TCRdb table lists in-frame clones only, not all of them. The data show roughly 200,000 clones, over 80% seen once. The sample was PBMCs. All receptors come from a man aged 50 or older in good health and CMV-seronegative. CDR3s include the opening cysteine and the closing phenylalanine or tryptophan. The order of the fields is D gene, clone size, J gene, V gene, CDR3 DNA, CDR3 protein. D genes are given only for firm matches. Expanded clones are given a class, and other clones once, few, many or no size at all.

TRBD1	NA	TRBJ1-1	TRBV29-1	TGCAGCGCCAGAGGACAGGGAAGAAGAACTGAAGCTTTCTTT	CSARGQGRRTEAFF
NA	NA	TRBJ2-2	TRBV6-6	TGTGCCAGCAGCCTCCTACAGGGATGGGACACCGGGGAGCTGTTTTTT	CASSLLQGWDTGELFF
NA	once	TRBJ2-5	TRBV14	TGTGCCAGCAGCCGCCTAGGGGTGTGGACCCAGTACTTC	CASSRLGVWTQYF
NA	NA	TRBJ2-5	TRBV5-4	TGTGCCAGCAGCTTCGGGCGGGAAGGGACCCAGTACTTC	CASSFGREGTQYF
NA	NA	TRBJ2-2	TRBV18	TGTGCCAGCTCACCACCTAGTAGTTCCCAAGAGGGGCTGTTTTTT	CASSPPSSSQEGLFF
TRBD2	NA	TRBJ2-1	TRBV7-3	TGTGCCAGCAGCTTGCGGGGCGGGGGGTACAATGAGCAGTTCTTC	CASSLRGGGYNEQFF
TRBD1	NA	TRBJ2-7	TRBV7-3	TGTGCCAGCAGCCCTCCACAGGGGGGAGAGCAGTACTTC	CASSPPQGGEQYF
NA	NA	TRBJ2-3	TRBV19	TGTGCCAGTAGTATAGTGGGCCCTACAGATACGCAGTATTTT	CASSIVGPTDTQYF
NA	once	TRBJ2-7	TRBV29-1	TGCAGCGTGAAACAGGTGGCGGGGTACGAGCAGTACTTC	CSVKQVAGYEQYF
NA	NA	TRBJ1-2	TRBV5-4	TGTGCCAGCAGCTTGTTGCAGGGCTATGGCTACACCTTC	CASSLLQGYGYTF
TRBD1	NA	TRBJ1-5	TRBV19	TGTGCCAGTAAAACGGGACAGGACAATCAGCCCCAGCATTTT	CASKTGQDNQPQHF